One sample yielded the 2 T cell receptor beta chains listed below, sequenced in a study of blood T cell repertoires in COVID-19. TCRdb's table, derived via immunoSEQ multiplex PCR, lists solely in-frame clones and lacks some. The repertoire holds about 120,000 clones, with about 74% as singletons. The source material was peripheral blood. These receptors originate from a man aged 60 to 69 with acute or convalescent COVID-19.

The chain uses TRBV24-1 and TRBJ1-2, with D possibly being TRBD1 (5 bases). The CDR3 is 13 amino acids. Germline V lookup: CDR1 KGHDR, CDR2 SFDVKD. Deletions cut 4 bases from V and 7 bases from J, with 12 bases between. The CDR3 region is CATSDGRTFGYTF. In DNA form, the CDR3 reads TGTGCCACCAGTGACGGGAGGACATTTGGCTACACCTTC.

V is TRBV7-9 and J is TRBJ1-3; D is possibly TRBD1 (5 bases). Germline assignment: CDR1 SEHNR and CDR2 FQNEAQ (reference sequence). V lost 7 bases, J lost 3 bases, and 10 bases lay in between. The CDR3 has 13 residues. Here the CDR3 reads CASTGTVGNTIYF. In nucleotides, the CDR3 is TGTGCCAGCACCGGGACTGTTGGAAACACCATATATTTT.